These 26 T cell receptor beta chains originate from one sample sequenced in a study of blood T cell repertoires in COVID-19. Some clones are missing from TCRdb's copy, which holds only in-frame ones; the method was immunoSEQ multiplex PCR. The sample yields about 280,000 clones, roughly four fifths seen once. Sample: PBMCs or T cells enriched from blood (not recorded which). The receptors originated from a man aged 40-49 years who had been exposed to COVID-19.

The genes are TRBV14 and TRBJ1-3, with D tentatively TRBD1 (5 bases). CDR3 length equals 15 residues. CDR1 and CDR2 from the germline V gene are SGHDN and FVKESK. Trimming removed 8 bases from V and 0 bases from J, with 14 bases in between. Here the CDR3 reads CASQAHRNSGNTIYF. The CDR3 coding sequence is TGTGCCAGCCAAGCGCACAGGAACTCTGGAAACACCATATATTTT. Complete variable domain (other parts from reference TRBV14 and TRBJ1-3): EAGVTQFPSHSVIEKGQTVTLRCDPISGHDNLYWYRRVMGKEIKFLLHFVKESKQDESGMPNNRFLAERTGGTYSTLKVQPAELEDSGVYFCASQAHRNSGNTIYFGEGSWLTVV.

This clone was picked up a small number of times. The chain combines TRBV30 with TRBJ1-2; D is ambiguous. V was clipped by 4 bases and J by 5 bases, with 8 bases between them. The V gene's germline CDR1 is GTSNPN and CDR2 SVGIG (reference sequence). CDR3 length equals 11 residues. The CDR3 protein is CAWNWAYGYTF. In DNA form, the CDR3 reads TGTGCCTGGAATTGGGCATATGGCTACACCTTC.

This clone has more than one count but fewer than ten. The chain combines TRBV11-3 with TRBJ2-5, with TRBD2 matching 12 bases. The CDR3 covers 15 residues. With 3 bases clipped from V and 3 bases from J, the junction kept 2 bases outside the gene matches. Per germline, CDR1 SGHNT and CDR2 YENEEA. The CDR3 coding sequence is TGTGCCAGCAGCTTTGGACTAGCGGGAAAAGAGACCCAGTACTTC. Translated, it gives CASSFGLAGKETQYF.

The rearrangement links TRBV18 to TRBJ1-5; a weak D match, TRBD1 (5 bases). The CDR3 spans 15 residues. Germline V gene data show CDR1 as KGHSH and CDR2 as LQKENI. V lost 0 bases and J lost 4, with 10 bases in between. CDR3 sequence (DNA): TGTGCCAGCTCACCACCGCCCGGGGGGAATCAGCCCCAGCATTTT. Encoded protein: CASSPPPGGNQPQHF. Drawing the rest from reference TRBV18 and TRBJ1-5, the complete variable domain is NAGVMQNPRHLVRRRGQEARLRCSPMKGHSHVYWYRQLPEEGLKFMVYLQKENIIDESGMPKERFSAEFPKEGPSILRIQQVVRGDSAAYFCASSPPPGGNQPQHFGDGTRLSIL.

The gene calls are TRBV9 and TRBJ2-4; 9 bases fit TRBD1. CDR3 length: 14 residues. Germline V gene data show CDR1 as SGDLS and CDR2 as YYNGEE. J was trimmed by 6 bases and V by 0 bases; bases with no gene match: 1. CDR3 nucleotide sequence: TGTGCCAGCAGCGTAGGACAGGGGGTAAACATTCAGTACTTC. Translated, it gives CASSVGQGVNIQYF.

The chain recombines TRBV2 with TRBJ1-2; D not certain. V was shortened by 5 bases and J by 7 bases, with 14 bases between the two germline ends. This CDR3 is built from 13 residues. Germline CDR1 reads SNHLY; CDR2 reads FYNNEI. In DNA form, the CDR3 reads TGTGCCAGCAGTAGAGGAGGAGTGGGTGGCTACACCTTC. This encodes CASSRGGVGGYTF.

The chain couples TRBV9 to TRBJ2-7; TRBD1 aligns across 7 bases. Germline V CDR1 and CDR2: SGDLS, YYNGEE. V shed 3 bases and J 2 bases; nucleotides not matched to a gene: 8. This CDR3 has 15 residues. In DNA form, the CDR3 reads TGTGCCAGCAGCGCCACCGGGACAGCCCCCTACGAGCAGTACTTC. Its translation: CASSATGTAPYEQYF.

The rearrangement uses TRBV7-2 and TRBJ1-1; D uncertain. Trimming removed 6 bases at V and 5 bases at J, with 16 bases between. Germline V gene sequence: CDR1 SGHTA, CDR2 FQGNSA. This CDR3 comprises 14 residues. CDR3 sequence reads: CASSYKRSETEAFF. The CDR3 region has the DNA TGTGCCAGCAGTTATAAGAGGTCTGAGACTGAAGCTTTCTTT.

This chain joins TRBV29-1 and TRBJ1-2; TRBD1 is a possible D gene (6 bases). Trimming shortened V by 4 bases and J by 7 bases, and 19 bases separated the two germline ends. The CDR3 sequence is 14 residues long. The germline gives CDR1 SQVTM, CDR2 ANQGSEA. CDR3 sequence reads: CSVGERMGAGGYTF. DNA of the CDR3: TGCAGCGTTGGAGAGAGGATGGGGGCTGGTGGCTACACCTTC.

Ten or more counts support this clone. The gene calls are TRBV5-1 and TRBJ1-2; 7 bases match TRBD1. The J segment lost 0 bases and the V segment lost 0 bases, leaving 2 bases of the junction unmatched. The germline V gene has CDR1 SGHRS and CDR2 YFSETQ. This CDR3 has 15 residues. The CDR3 here is CASSLAGGANYGYTF. CDR3 sequence (DNA): TGCGCCAGCAGCTTGGCAGGGGGTGCTAACTATGGCTACACCTTC.

This chain joins TRBV6-6 and TRBJ1-5; maybe TRBD1 (6 bases). With 7 bases removed from V and 3 bases from J, the gap between germline ends came to 10 bases. CDR1 is MNHNY, CDR2 SVGAGI, per germline (reference sequence). The CDR3 spans 13 residues. The CDR3 protein is CASTRGPNQPQHF. The DNA of the CDR3 is TGTGCCAGCACTCGGGGGCCCAATCAGCCCCAGCATTTT.

The V gene is TRBV30, the J gene TRBJ2-3, with a tentative D call TRBD2 (6 bases). Per germline, CDR1 GTSNPN and CDR2 SVGIG (reference sequence). Trimming shortened V by 3 bases and J by 2 bases, and 12 bases separated the two germline ends. The CDR3 is 14 amino acids. CDR3 coding DNA: TGTGCCTGGAGAGGCGGGATTGTCACAGATACGCAGTATTTT. Its protein is CAWRGGIVTDTQYF.

This clone was seen many times. The chain recombines TRBV3-1 (or the pseudogene TRBV3-2) with TRBJ1-5; a possible D gene is TRBD1 (5 bases). Germline assignment: CDR1 LGHDT and CDR2 YNNKEL (reference sequence). This CDR3 has 16 residues. V lost 6 bases, J lost 7 bases, and 22 bases lay in between. For the CDR3, the DNA is TGTGCCAGCAGTCAAACCCAGGGATTAATGTTGCAGCCCCAGCATTTT. It encodes CASSQTQGLMLQPQHF.

CDR3 region: CAWRWLDSPLHF. CDR3 coding DNA: TGTGCCTGGAGATGGTTAGATTCACCCCTCCACTTT. This chain joins TRBV30 and TRBJ1-6; D not resolved. Trimming took 3 bases from V and 8 from J, leaving 8 bases between them. The CDR3 is 12 amino acids. Germline values: CDR1 GTSNPN, CDR2 SVGIG (reference sequence).

The V and J genes are TRBV25-1 and TRBJ2-3, with TRBD2 matching over 8 bases. J was trimmed by 2 bases and V by 3 bases; bases with no gene match: 10. The CDR3 runs 17 residues. CDR1 and CDR2 from the germline V gene are MGHDK and SYGVNS. CDR3: CASSDLGRAQDTDTQYF. In DNA form, the CDR3 reads TGTGCCAGCAGTGACCTCGGGAGGGCACAGGACACAGATACGCAGTATTTT. The full variable domain, in which reference TRBV25-1 and TRBJ2-3 provide the parts outside the CDR3, is EADIYQTPRYLVIGTGKKITLECSQTMGHDKMYWYQQDPGMELHLIHYSYGVNSTEKGDLSSESTVSRIRTEHFPLTLESARPSHTSQYLCASSDLGRAQDTDTQYFGPGTRLTVL.

This clone was seen just once. The gene calls are TRBV5-1 and TRBJ1-5, with a tentative D call TRBD1 (5 bases). Germline V gene data show CDR1 as SGHRS and CDR2 as YFSETQ. V lost 0 bases, J lost 4 bases, and 14 bases lay in between. There are 16 residues in the CDR3. The CDR3 loop reads CASSLGGDRPNQPQHF. The CDR3 coding sequence is TGCGCCAGCAGCTTGGGGGGCGACAGACCGAATCAGCCCCAGCATTTT.

This chain uses TRBV18 with TRBJ2-2; 8 positions agree with TRBD1. There are 13 residues in the CDR3. The germline CDR1 and CDR2 sequences are KGHSH and LQKENI. The V and J ends lost 6 bases and 7 bases, in that order; junction bases with no gene match: 4. The CDR3 is CASSGQGNGELFF. CDR3 nucleotide sequence: TGTGCCAGCTCCGGACAGGGAAACGGGGAGCTGTTTTTT.

The rearrangement uses TRBV12-3 or TRBV12-4 and TRBJ2-1, with a weak D call TRBD2 (6 bases). Trimming left V 5 bases short and J 9 bases short, with 14 bases between. There are 13 residues in the CDR3. For the CDR3, the DNA is TGTGCCAGCAGTCCCTCCGCGGGACCTGAGCAGTTCTTC. Residues: CASSPSAGPEQFF.

The chain joins TRBV7-9 to TRBJ2-3; 7 bases align to TRBD2. CDR1 is SEHNR and CDR2 is FQNEAQ in the germline V gene (reference sequence). CDR3 length equals 14 residues. V was pared by 5 bases and J by 4 bases, with 6 bases of the junction left unmatched. The CDR3 nucleotides are TGTGCCAGCAGCCTACGGACTAGTGCAGATACGCAGTATTTT. Protein sequence: CASSLRTSADTQYF.

The chain joins TRBV7-8 to TRBJ2-6; 7 bases map to TRBD1. CDR3 length: 16 residues. The V gene's germline CDR1 is SGHVS and CDR2 FQNEAQ. V gave up 6 bases and J gave up 4 bases; unmatched junction bases: 9. The DNA for the CDR3 is TGTGCCAGCAGGATTCTAGGGGGCCCGGGGGCCAACGTCCTGACTTTC. This codes for CASRILGGPGANVLTF.

The chain employs TRBV7-6 and TRBJ2-7, with D uncertain. Germline values: CDR1 SGHVS, CDR2 FNYEAQ. V lost 1 base and J 3 bases, leaving 16 bases between the germline ends. This CDR3 region has 16 residues. The chain's CDR3 is CASSLGQAYGYYEQYF. Written as DNA, the CDR3 is TGTGCCAGCAGCTTAGGGCAGGCGTATGGGTACTACGAGCAGTACTTC.

CDR3 loop: CAWRGLSGQPQHF. Here the CDR3 DNA reads TGTGCCTGGAGGGGACTTAGTGGGCAGCCCCAGCATTTT. The chain joins TRBV30 to TRBJ1-5, with D perhaps TRBD1 (5 bases). V gave up 3 bases and J gave up 7 bases, with 13 bases separating them. CDR1 is GTSNPN and CDR2 is SVGIG in the germline V gene (reference sequence). This CDR3 has 13 amino acids.

The chain couples TRBV18 to TRBJ1-1, with TRBD1 identical over 8 bases. Germline V lookup: CDR1 KGHSH, CDR2 LQKENI. The junction had 1 base not matched to a gene; V was cut back by 0 bases and J by 4 bases. The length of the CDR3 is 14 residues. CDR3 region: CASSPPTGGTEAFF. In DNA form, the CDR3 reads TGTGCCAGCTCACCACCTACAGGGGGCACTGAAGCTTTCTTT.

The chain joins TRBV3-1 (or the pseudogene TRBV3-2) to TRBJ1-2, with D perhaps matching TRBD1 (5 bases). The CDR3 contains 14 residues. Trimming left V 4 bases short and J 6 bases short, with 15 bases between. The germline V gene has CDR1 LGHDT and CDR2 YNNKEL (reference sequence). The CDR3 protein is CASSLRTGFHGYTF. CDR3 coding DNA: TGTGCCAGCAGCCTAAGAACAGGCTTCCATGGCTACACCTTC.

This clone was picked up a small number of times. The chain has TRBV20-1 and TRBJ2-2, with 11 bases fitting TRBD2. From germline, CDR1 is DFQATT and CDR2 SNEGSKA (reference sequence). The CDR3 sequence is 16 residues long. V was clipped by 6 bases and J by 1 base; unmatched bases: 7. The CDR3 reads CSASPTSGGNTGELFF. CDR3 nucleotides: TGCAGTGCGAGTCCAACTAGCGGGGGGAACACCGGGGAGCTGTTTTTT.

Comment on this clone: The identical CDR3 is also encoded by other nucleotide sequences in the sample. This sequence joins TRBV19 and TRBJ1-1, with a weak D call TRBD1 (5 bases). V was trimmed by 3 bases and J by 1 base, leaving 9 bases between them. From germline, CDR1 is LNHDA and CDR2 SQIVND (reference sequence). This CDR3 comprises 14 residues. The CDR3, as DNA: TGTGCCAGTAGTATGTTGGGGGGGAACACTGAAGCTTTCTTT. It yields the protein CASSMLGGNTEAFF.